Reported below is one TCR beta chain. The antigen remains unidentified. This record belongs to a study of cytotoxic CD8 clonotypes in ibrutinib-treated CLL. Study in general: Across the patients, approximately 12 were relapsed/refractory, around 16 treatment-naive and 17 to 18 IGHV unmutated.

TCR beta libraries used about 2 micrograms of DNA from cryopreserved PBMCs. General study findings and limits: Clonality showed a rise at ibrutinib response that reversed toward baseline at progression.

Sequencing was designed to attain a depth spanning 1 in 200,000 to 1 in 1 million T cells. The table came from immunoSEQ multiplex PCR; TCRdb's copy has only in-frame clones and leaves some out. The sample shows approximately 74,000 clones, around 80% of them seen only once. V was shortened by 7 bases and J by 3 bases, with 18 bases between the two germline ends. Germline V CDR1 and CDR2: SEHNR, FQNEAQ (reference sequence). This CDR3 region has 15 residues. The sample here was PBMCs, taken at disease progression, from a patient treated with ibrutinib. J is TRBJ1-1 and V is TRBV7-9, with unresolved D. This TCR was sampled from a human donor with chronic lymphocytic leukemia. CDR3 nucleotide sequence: TGTGCCAGCAAAATGCAATGGGTTGGGGACACTGAAGCTTTCTTT. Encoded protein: CASKMQWVGDTEAFF.